Listed here is a single TCR beta chain. As yet, its antigen is unknown. The data belong to a study of OX40 agonist ivuxolimab in advanced cancers. Study details: People who had prior anti-PD-1, anti-PD-L1 or anti-CTLA-4 therapy could take part, and 40% had some.

TCRdb keeps only in-frame clones here, not all; method: immunoSEQ multiplex PCR. Of tens of thousands of clones detected, around 85% appear once; the ten largest clones hold 4.6%. Notes on the study in general: At doses 0.1 to 3.0 mg/kg, CD4+ and CD8+ clones expanded.

Germline CDR1 and CDR2: MNHNS and SASEGT. The V gene lost 0 bases and the J gene lost 0 bases, with 12 bases spanning the gap. There are 17 residues in the CDR3. The sequence derives from an adult with an advanced solid tumor such as melanoma, head and neck, liver or kidney cancer. The source material was CD4+ or CD8+ T cells sorted from blood, sampled in a trial of the OX40 agonist ivuxolimab. The V and J genes are TRBV6-1 and TRBJ2-1, with D perhaps being TRBD1 or TRBD2 (6 bases each). This CDR3 is CASSEAPGASSYNEQFF. The DNA of the CDR3 is TGTGCCAGCAGTGAAGCGCCGGGGGCCAGCTCCTACAATGAGCAGTTCTTC.